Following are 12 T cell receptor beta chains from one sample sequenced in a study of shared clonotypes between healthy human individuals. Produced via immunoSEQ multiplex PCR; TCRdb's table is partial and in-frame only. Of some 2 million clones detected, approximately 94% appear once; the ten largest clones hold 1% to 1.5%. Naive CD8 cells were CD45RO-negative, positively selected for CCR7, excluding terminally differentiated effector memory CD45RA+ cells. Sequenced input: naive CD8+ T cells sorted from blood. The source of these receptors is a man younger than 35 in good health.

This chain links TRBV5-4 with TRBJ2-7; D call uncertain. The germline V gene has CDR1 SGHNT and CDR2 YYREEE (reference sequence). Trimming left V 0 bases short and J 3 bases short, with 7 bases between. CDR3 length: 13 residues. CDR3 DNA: TGTGCCAGCAGCTTGGATCAGTTCTACGAGCAGTACTTC. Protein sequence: CASSLDQFYEQYF.

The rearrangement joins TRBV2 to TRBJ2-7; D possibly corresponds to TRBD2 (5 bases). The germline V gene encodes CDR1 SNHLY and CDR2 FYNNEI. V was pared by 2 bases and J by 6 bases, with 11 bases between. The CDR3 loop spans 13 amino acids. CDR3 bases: TGTGCCAGCAGTGAATGGGAGAGGATCGAGCAGTACTTC. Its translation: CASSEWERIEQYF.

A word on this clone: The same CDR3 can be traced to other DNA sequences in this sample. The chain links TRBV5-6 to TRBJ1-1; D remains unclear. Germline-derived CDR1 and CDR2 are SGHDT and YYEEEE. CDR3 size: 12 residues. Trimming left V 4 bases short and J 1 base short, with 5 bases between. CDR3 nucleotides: TGTGCCAGCAGCCTCTGGAACACTGAAGCTTTCTTT. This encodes CASSLWNTEAFF. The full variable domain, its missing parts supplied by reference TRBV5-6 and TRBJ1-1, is DAGVTQSPTHLIKTRGQQVTLRCSPKSGHDTVSWYQQALGQGPQFIFQYYEEEERQRGNFPDRFSGHQFPNYSSELNVNALLLGDSALYLCASSLWNTEAFFGQGTRLTVV.

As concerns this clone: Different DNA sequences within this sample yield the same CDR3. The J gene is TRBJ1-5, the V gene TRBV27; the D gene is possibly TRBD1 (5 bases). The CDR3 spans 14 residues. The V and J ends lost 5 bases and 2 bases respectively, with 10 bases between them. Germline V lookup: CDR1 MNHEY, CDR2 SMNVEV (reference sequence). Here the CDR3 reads CASSVQGGNQPQHF. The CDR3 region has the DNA TGTGCCAGCAGTGTTCAGGGAGGCAATCAGCCCCAGCATTTT.

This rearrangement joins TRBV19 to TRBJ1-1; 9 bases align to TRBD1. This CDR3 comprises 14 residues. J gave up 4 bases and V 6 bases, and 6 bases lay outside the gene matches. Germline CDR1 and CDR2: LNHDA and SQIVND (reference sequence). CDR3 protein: CASRATGGGTEAFF. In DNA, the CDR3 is TGTGCCAGTAGGGCTACAGGGGGCGGCACTGAAGCTTTCTTT.

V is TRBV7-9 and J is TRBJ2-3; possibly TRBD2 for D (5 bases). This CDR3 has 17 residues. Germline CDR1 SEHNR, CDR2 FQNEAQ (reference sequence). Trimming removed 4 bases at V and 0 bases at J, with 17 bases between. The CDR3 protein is CASSSPRAVPSTDTQYF. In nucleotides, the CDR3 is TGTGCCAGCAGCTCCCCTCGAGCGGTTCCTAGCACAGATACGCAGTATTTT.

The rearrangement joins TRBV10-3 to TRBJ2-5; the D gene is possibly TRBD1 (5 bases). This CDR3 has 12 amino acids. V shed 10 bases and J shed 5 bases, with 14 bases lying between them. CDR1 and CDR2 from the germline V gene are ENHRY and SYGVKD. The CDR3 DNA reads TGTGCCACGACCGACAGTGGGGAGACCCAGTACTTC. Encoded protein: CATTDSGETQYF.

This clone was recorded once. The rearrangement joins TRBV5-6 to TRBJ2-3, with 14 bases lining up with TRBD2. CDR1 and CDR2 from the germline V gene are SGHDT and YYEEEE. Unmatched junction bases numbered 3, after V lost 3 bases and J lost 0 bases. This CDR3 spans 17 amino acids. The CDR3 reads CASSWTSGGTSTDTQYF. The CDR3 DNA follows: TGTGCCAGCAGCTGGACTAGCGGGGGGACTAGCACAGATACGCAGTATTTT.

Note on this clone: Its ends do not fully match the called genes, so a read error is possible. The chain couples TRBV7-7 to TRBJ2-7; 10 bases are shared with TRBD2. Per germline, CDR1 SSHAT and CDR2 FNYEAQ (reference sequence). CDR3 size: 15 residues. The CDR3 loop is CASSPRSGGVYEQYF. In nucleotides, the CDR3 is TGTGCTAGCAGCCCGAGAAGCGGGGGGGTCTACGAGCAGTACTTC.

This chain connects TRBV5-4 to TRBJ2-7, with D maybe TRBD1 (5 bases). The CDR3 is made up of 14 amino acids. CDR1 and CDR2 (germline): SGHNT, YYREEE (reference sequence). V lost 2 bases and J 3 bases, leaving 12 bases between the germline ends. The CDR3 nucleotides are TGTGCCAGCAGCTTTGGGCAGGGATACTACGAGCAGTACTTC. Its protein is CASSFGQGYYEQYF.

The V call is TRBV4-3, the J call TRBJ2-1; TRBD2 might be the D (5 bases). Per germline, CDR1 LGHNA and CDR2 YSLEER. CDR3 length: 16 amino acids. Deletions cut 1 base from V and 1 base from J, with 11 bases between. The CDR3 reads CASSQAGGRSYNEQFF. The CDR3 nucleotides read TGCGCCAGCAGCCAAGCAGGAGGACGATCCTACAATGAGCAGTTCTTC.

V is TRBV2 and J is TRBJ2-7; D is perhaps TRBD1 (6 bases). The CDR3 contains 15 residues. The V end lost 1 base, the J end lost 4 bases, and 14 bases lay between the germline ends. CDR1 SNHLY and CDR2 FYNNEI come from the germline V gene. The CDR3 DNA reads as TGTGCCAGCAGTGAAGGCAGGGGAACAGTTTACGAGCAGTACTTC. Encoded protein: CASSEGRGTVYEQYF.